This section outlines one TCR beta chain sequence together with its context. The target antigen is unknown. The data were taken from a study of T cell responses to AZD1222 COVID-19 vaccine. The CDR3 length is 13 residues. The ends were cut back, 1 base at V and 6 bases at J, with 7 bases in the middle. Germline V CDR1 and CDR2: LGHNA, YSLEER. Method: immunoSEQ multiplex PCR; TCRdb's copy keeps in-frame clones and lacks some. The top ten clones hold more than 3% of a sample with over 75,000 clones, approximately 85% of them seen once. Study outcomes and limitations: Nearly half of unique spike-specific TCRs reportedly avoided B.1.351 and B.1.1.7 mutated regions.

This chain uses TRBV4-3 with TRBJ2-1; D call uncertain. The sequence came from an adult who received the AZD1222 COVID-19 vaccine. Sequenced material: peripheral blood, taken 28 days after the second AZD1222 dose. CDR3 nucleotides: TGCGCCAGCAGCCAAGTTGAGAGCAATGAGCAGTTCTTC. Encoded protein: CASSQVESNEQFF.